This T cell receptor beta chain comes out of a study of T cell repertoires in cytomegalovirus infection. Study-wide background: Researchers turned to recently identified HLA-C-restricted CMV epitopes as well as well-studied HLA-B-restricted ones. It was the public TCR beta signatures that indicated both CMV infection and matching HLA type. Study-level points and caveats: Of the TCR beta families, the public ones yielded a cumulative frequency that identified carriers of CMV plus the relevant HLA. HLA-C-restricted, CMV-specific TCR beta clonotypes were dominant ex vivo.

CDR3 length equals 15 residues. Germline V gene sequence: CDR1 SGHTA, CDR2 FQGNSA. V shed 7 bases and J 6 bases; nucleotides not matched to a gene: 10. TCRdb recomputed calls from the reads with MiXCR, one row per CDR3 protein. The table records about 900,000 distinct CDR3 sequences, 31% of them present only once. This clonotype was counted ten times or more. Its antigen is unidentified. The material sequenced was cultured CD8+ T cells from PBMCs, taken from culture after CMV antigen stimulation. This TCR derives from a human donor in good health (CMV status not recorded). Some clones in this sample may be carry-over from other donors' samples. The chain links TRBV7-2 to TRBJ2-3; 10 nucleotides agree with TRBD2. CDR3 in amino acids: CASIPLGTSADTQYF. CDR3 nucleotide sequence: TGTGCCAGCATCCCGCTTGGGACTAGCGCGGATACGCAGTATTTT.